This T cell receptor (beta chain) is drawn from a study of blood T cell repertoires in COVID-19. Overall study: Sites in the United States, Italy and Spain provided acute and convalescent COVID-19 samples. T cells, B-cell-depleted T cells, or PBMCs provided the cDNA or gDNA that served as material.

The V and J ends lost 2 bases and 3 bases respectively, with 7 bases between them. This CDR3 has 13 residues. Germline assignment: CDR1 MDHEN and CDR2 SYDVKM. Original methodology: Quantification of nucleated cells was approximated via reference gene primer amplification. The method was immunoSEQ multiplex PCR; TCRdb's version includes in-frame clones alone and lacks a portion of them. The D gene and trimming were derived from the DNA, and the V and J assignments and clone size from that table. The table lists 15,000 to 20,000 clones, about 88% of them singletons. The TCR sequence derives from a man between 65 and 85 years old with acute or convalescent COVID-19. Sequencing was performed on peripheral blood. V gene TRBV28 combines with J gene TRBJ1-2; the D gene is possibly TRBD1 (5 bases). The CDR3 nucleotides are TGTGCCAGCAGTTTAGCGGGGGACTATGGCTACACCTTC. This sequence encodes CASSLAGDYGYTF.